This T cell receptor beta chain came from a study of blood T cell repertoires in COVID-19 (dated by TCRdb to the early 2020s). About the investigation overall: Collaborator samples came from the United States, Italy and Spain and covered acute and convalescent phases of COVID-19. The prospective study material was composed of cDNA or gDNA derived from T cells, B-cell-depleted T cells, or PBMCs. Deeply sampled blood TCRbeta repertoires from subjects exposed to, actively infected with, or recovered from COVID-19 were included in the dataset. The repertoires were released in a freely available public database intended as a resource for research on the immune response to SARS-CoV-2. Samples came from the ongoing ImmuneRACE study (first 160 participants) plus 1,254 subjects from 6 global collaborators. Nearly every sample came with metadata listing a de-identified subject ID, COVID-19 status, age in years and sex. HLA class I and class II types, where available, came from metadata supplied by the sample provider rather than from assay-based typing. What the study reported, not specific to this receptor: The quantity of clinical and demographic metadata differed by source and by participant and was supplied without curation.

The table lists this clone with a few counts. It has no known antigen specificity. No qualities accompany the bases; no much larger clone lies one base away. TCRbeta CDR3 regions were amplified from genomic DNA by means of the immunoSEQ Assay, a bias-controlled multiplex PCR. Processing in the source paper ran as follows. The number of nucleated cells in each sample was estimated from the amplification of reference gene primers within the assay. To quantify the absolute abundance of each unique TCRbeta CDR3 rearrangement, sequence reads were collapsed and filtered. Productive Simpson clonality was computed per sample as the square root of Simpson's diversity index over productive rearrangements. TCRdb mirrors the immuneACCESS table, restricted to in-frame sequences. Some clones are absent from its copies; in checked studies, under half trace to an unresolved V gene, and the reason for the others is unknown. That table supplies the V and J calls and clone size; D and trimming were determined from the DNA. The sample yields more than 85,000 clones; about four fifths were counted once. In total, the top ten clones hold about 17% of the sample.

The CDR3 holds 19 amino acids from the cysteine to the phenylalanine. The DNA shown is the 57-base CDR3, in frame from base 1. From a lookup of the germline V gene, CDR1 and CDR2 are MGHRA and YSYEKL. After removal of 1 base from V and 0 bases from J, the junction retains 11 bases not matched to a gene. Whole blood was collected in K2EDTA tubes by collaborating institutions according to the institutions' own protocols. For TCRbeta analysis, collaborators shipped samples in one of three forms: frozen whole blood, isolated PBMCs, or DNA extracted from either of those sample types. Sequences were obtained from peripheral blood. The chain links TRBV4-1 with TRBJ1-5; TRBD1 agrees with 8 junctional bases. The receptor's source is an older woman with acute or convalescent COVID-19. The nucleotides are TGCGCCAGCAGCCAAGTCAAACAGCAGGGGGCGAATAGCAATCAGCCCCAGCATTTT. It translates to CASSQVKQQGANSNQPQHF.